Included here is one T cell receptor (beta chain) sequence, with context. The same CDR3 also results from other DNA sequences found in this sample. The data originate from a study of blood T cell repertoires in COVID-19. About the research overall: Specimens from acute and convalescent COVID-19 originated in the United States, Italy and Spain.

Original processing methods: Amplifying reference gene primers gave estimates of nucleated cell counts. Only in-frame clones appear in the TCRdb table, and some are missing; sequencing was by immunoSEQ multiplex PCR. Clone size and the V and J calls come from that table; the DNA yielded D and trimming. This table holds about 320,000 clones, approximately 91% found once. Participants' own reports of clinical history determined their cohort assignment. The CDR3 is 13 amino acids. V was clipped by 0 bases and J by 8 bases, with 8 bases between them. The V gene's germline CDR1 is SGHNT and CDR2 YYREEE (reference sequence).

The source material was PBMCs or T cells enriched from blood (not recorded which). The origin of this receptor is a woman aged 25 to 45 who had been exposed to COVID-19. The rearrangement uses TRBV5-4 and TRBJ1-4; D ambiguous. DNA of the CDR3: TGTGCCAGCAGCTTGGCGGGAGGGGAAAAACTGTTTTTT. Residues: CASSLAGGEKLFF.